This T cell receptor (beta chain) was recovered during a study of OX40 agonist ivuxolimab in advanced cancers. Study-wide context: Among those enrolled, mean age was approximately 60 years (range roughly 23 to 79) and about 79% were male. Previous treatment with anti-PD-1, anti-PD-L1 or anti-CTLA-4 therapy was allowed; 40% had received some.

The ends were cut back, 2 bases at V and 7 bases at J, with 15 bases in the middle. The CDR3 is 14 residues long. The germline CDR1 and CDR2 sequences are MDHEN and SYDVKM. Notes on this clone: Its antigen is not identified.

TCRdb's table, derived via immunoSEQ multiplex PCR, lists solely in-frame clones and lacks some. The sample consists of tens of thousands of clones, around 85% of them appearing once. Points from the study as a whole: A proportion of nonresponders additionally exhibited low normalized T-cell clonal expansion. Partial responders at 0.1-3.0 mg/kg showed near-lowest clonal expansion.

The source of this sequence is an adult with an advanced solid tumor such as melanoma, head and neck, liver or kidney cancer. This rearrangement joins TRBV28 to TRBJ2-7; D perhaps matches TRBD1 (6 bases). The material sequenced was CD4+ or CD8+ T cells sorted from blood, taken in a trial of the OX40 agonist ivuxolimab. CDR3 sequence reads: CASSLGAGVQEQYF. Written as DNA, the CDR3 is TGTGCCAGCAGTTTAGGGGCAGGGGTTCAAGAGCAGTACTTC.